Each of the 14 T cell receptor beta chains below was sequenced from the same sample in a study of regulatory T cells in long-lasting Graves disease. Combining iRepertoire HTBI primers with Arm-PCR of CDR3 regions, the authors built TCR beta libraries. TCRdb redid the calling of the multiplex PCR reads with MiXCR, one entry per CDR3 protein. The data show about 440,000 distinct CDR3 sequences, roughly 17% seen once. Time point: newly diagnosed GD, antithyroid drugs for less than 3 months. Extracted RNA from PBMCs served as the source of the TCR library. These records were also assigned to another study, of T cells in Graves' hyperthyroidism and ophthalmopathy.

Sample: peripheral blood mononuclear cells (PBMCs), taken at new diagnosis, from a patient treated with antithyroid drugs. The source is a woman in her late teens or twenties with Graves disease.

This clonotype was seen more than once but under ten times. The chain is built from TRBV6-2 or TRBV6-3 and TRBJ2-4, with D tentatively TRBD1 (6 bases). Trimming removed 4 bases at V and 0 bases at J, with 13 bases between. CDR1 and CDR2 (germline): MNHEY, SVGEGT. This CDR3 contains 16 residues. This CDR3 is CASSSRTAIAKNIQYF. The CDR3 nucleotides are TGTGCCAGCAGTTCCCGGACAGCGATAGCCAAAAACATTCAGTACTTC.

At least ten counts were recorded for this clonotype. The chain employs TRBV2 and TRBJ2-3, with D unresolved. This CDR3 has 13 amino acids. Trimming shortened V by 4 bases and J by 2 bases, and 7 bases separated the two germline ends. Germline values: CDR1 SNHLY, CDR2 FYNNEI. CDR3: CASSVYHTDTQYF. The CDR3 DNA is TGTGCCAGCAGTGTTTACCACACAGATACGCAGTATTTT.

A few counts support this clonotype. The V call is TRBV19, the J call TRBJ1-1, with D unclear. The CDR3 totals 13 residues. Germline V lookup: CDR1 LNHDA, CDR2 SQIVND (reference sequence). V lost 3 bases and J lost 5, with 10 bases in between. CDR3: CASSIESLTEAFF. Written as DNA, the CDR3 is TGTGCCAGTAGTATCGAGTCGTTGACTGAAGCTTTCTTT.

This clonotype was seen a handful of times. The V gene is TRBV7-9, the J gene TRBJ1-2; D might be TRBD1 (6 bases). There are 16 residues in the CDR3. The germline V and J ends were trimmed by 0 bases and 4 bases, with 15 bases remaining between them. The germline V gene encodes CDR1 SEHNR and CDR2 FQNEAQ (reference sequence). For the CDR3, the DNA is TGTGCCAGCAGCTTAGCGCGGGGGCAGGGAGGCTATGGCTACACCTTC. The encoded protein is CASSLARGQGGYGYTF. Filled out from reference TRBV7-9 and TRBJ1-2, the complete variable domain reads DTGVSQNPRHKITKRGQNVTFRCDPISEHNRLYWYRQTLGQGPEFLTYFQNEAQLEKSRLLSDRFSAERPKGSFSTLEIQRTEQGDSAMYLCASSLARGQGGYGYTFGSGTRLTVV.

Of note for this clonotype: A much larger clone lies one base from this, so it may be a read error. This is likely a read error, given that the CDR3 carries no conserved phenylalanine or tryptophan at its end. This CDR3 reads CASSLSGGRRNEQYL. CDR3 DNA: TGTGCCAGCAGCTTAAGCGGGGGTCGTCGGAACGAGCAGTACCTC. The chain recombines TRBV7-2 with TRBJ2-7; 8 nucleotides align to TRBD2. Germline V gene data show CDR1 as SGHTA and CDR2 as FQGNSA. This CDR3 contains 15 residues. V was pared by 2 bases and J by 5 bases, with 8 bases of the junction left unmatched.

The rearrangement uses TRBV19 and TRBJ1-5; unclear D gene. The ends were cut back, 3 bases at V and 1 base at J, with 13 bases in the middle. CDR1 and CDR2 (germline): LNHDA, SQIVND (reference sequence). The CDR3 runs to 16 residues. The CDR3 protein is CASSMIRMLSNQPQHF. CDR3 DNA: TGTGCCAGTAGTATGATCCGTATGCTAAGCAATCAGCCCCAGCATTTT.

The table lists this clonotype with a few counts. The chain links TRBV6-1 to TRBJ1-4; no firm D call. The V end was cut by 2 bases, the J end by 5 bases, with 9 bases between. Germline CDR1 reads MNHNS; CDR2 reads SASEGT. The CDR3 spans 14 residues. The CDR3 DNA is TGTGCCAGCAGTGAATGGTCAGAGAATGAAAAACTGTTTTTT. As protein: CASSEWSENEKLFF.

CDR3 residues: CASSEYSPVRGSTDTQYF. The CDR3 nucleotides read TGTGCCAGCAGTGAATATTCCCCGGTCCGGGGTAGCACAGATACGCAGTATTTT. This rearrangement joins TRBV25-1 to TRBJ2-3, with a possible D match to TRBD2 (5 bases). The CDR3 consists of 18 residues. Trimming took off 0 bases at V and 0 bases at J, with 16 bases between the two ends. Germline CDR1 is MGHDK and CDR2 is SYGVNS.

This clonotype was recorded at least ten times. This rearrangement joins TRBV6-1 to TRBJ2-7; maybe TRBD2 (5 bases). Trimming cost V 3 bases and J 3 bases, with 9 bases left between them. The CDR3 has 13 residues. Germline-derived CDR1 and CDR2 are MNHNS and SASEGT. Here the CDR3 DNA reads TGTGCCAGCAGTGATTTTGACTACTACGAGCAGTACTTC. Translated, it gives CASSDFDYYEQYF.

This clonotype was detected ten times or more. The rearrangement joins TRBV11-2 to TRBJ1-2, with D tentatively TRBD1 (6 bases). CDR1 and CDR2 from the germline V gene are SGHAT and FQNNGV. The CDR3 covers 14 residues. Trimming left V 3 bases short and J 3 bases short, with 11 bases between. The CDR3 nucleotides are TGTGCCAGCAGCTTTAGGACAGTTCACTATGGCTACACCTTC. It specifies CASSFRTVHYGYTF.

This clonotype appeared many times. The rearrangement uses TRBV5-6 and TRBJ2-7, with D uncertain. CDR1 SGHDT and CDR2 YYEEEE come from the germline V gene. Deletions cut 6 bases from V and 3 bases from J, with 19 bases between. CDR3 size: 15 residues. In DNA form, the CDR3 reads TGTGCCAGCATATCATTGGGTCAGTGGAGCTACGAGCAGTACTTC. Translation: CASISLGQWSYEQYF.

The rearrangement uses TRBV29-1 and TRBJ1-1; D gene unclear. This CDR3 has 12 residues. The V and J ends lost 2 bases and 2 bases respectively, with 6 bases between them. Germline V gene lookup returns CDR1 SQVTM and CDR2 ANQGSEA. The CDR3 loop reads CSVERANTEAFF. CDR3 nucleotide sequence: TGCAGCGTTGAACGGGCAAACACTGAAGCTTTCTTT.

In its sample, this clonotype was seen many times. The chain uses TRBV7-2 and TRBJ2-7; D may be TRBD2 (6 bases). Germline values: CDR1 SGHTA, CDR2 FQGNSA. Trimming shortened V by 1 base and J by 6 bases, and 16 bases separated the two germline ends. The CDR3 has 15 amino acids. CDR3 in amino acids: CASSLGGIKRVEQYF. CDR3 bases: TGTGCCAGCAGCTTAGGAGGTATAAAGCGGGTCGAGCAGTACTTC.

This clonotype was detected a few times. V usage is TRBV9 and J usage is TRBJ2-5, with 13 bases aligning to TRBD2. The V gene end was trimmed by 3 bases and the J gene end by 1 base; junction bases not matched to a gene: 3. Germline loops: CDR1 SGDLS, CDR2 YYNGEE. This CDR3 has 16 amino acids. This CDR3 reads CASSGRLAGGQETQYF. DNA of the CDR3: TGTGCCAGCAGCGGAAGACTAGCGGGAGGCCAAGAGACCCAGTACTTC.